The source of this T cell receptor (beta chain) is a study of shared clonotypes between healthy human individuals. Findings and caveats of the study: The researchers took only blood, and tissue repertoires probably look different.

On this clone: The antigen is not known.

Per the original methods: Filtering differed, since immunoSEQ gave only junction sequences and no quality scores. Method: immunoSEQ multiplex PCR; TCRdb's copy keeps in-frame clones and lacks some. The DNA gave D and trimming, while V, J and clone size come from that table. The sample lists fewer than 650,000 clones; 75% to 85% were seen once. J lost 0 bases, V lost 6 bases, and 11 bases had no gene match. The CDR3 is 17 residues long. In germline, CDR1 is SGHAT, CDR2 FQDESV (reference sequence). Donors were Caucasian adults residing in Nashville, Tennessee, USA. The unsorted samples took tens of millions of PBMCs to get genomic DNA.

This TCR came from a woman in her 40s in good health. Some clones in this sample may be carry-over from other donors' samples. The sample was PBMCs. This chain connects TRBV11-1 to TRBJ2-1; 7 bases are shared with TRBD2. This CDR3 reads CASSVGTTESSYNEQFF. DNA of the CDR3: TGTGCCAGCAGTGTAGGGACTACCGAGAGCTCCTACAATGAGCAGTTCTTC.